Given below is one T cell receptor beta chain in context. Profiling relied on immunoSEQ multiplex PCR, and the TCRdb table lists in-frame clones only, not all of them. The sample yields about 68,000 clones, 93% seen once. Trimming took 0 bases from V and 6 from J; bases not matched to a gene: 13. This CDR3 spans 17 amino acids. Germline loops: CDR1 SGHDT, CDR2 YYEEEE. The chain links TRBV5-6 to TRBJ2-7, with 9 bases fitting TRBD1. Sequencing was carried out using PBMCs. The TCR was taken from a man in his forties with rheumatoid arthritis. In DNA, the CDR3 is TGTGCCAGCAGCTTGGGGATCCGGACAGGGGAGAGAGGCGAGCAGTACTTC. This codes for CASSLGIRTGERGEQYF.